This TCR beta chain was sequenced during a study of vaccination effects on CD4 cells after COVID-19. Turning to the study itself: Sequencing was preceded by expansion of antigen-specific CD4+ T cells with viral peptide pools in the ViraFEST assay.

Profiled with immunoSEQ multiplex PCR; TCRdb holds only in-frame clones, not every one. Found here are around 46,000 clones, more than 65% of them singletons; the top ten hold roughly 5%. V shed 4 bases and J shed 7 bases, with 16 bases lying between them. This CDR3 region has 15 residues. Germline CDR1 and CDR2: LGHDT and YNNKEL (reference sequence). The study's findings and limits: Late in the post-vaccination period, infection-induced and vaccine-induced clones underwent marked clonal contraction. There was only 1 of 255 vaccine-induced clones in healthy vaccinees that cross-reacted with common cold coronaviruses.

A roughly 10-day culture period preceded the isolation of CD4+ T cells. Nucleocapsid antibodies stayed negative before and after vaccination, showing no earlier SARS-CoV-2 infection. A note on this clone: The antigen is not known.

V is TRBV3-1 (or the pseudogene TRBV3-2) and J is TRBJ2-2; D gene ambiguous. Source: CD4+ T cells from PBMCs cultured without peptide, taken before COVID-19 vaccination. This TCR derives from a human donor who received a COVID-19 vaccine. CDR3 coding DNA: TGTGCCAGCAGCCTCCATCGGGTGCCGGGCGGGGAGCTGTTTTTT. It is translated as CASSLHRVPGGELFF.